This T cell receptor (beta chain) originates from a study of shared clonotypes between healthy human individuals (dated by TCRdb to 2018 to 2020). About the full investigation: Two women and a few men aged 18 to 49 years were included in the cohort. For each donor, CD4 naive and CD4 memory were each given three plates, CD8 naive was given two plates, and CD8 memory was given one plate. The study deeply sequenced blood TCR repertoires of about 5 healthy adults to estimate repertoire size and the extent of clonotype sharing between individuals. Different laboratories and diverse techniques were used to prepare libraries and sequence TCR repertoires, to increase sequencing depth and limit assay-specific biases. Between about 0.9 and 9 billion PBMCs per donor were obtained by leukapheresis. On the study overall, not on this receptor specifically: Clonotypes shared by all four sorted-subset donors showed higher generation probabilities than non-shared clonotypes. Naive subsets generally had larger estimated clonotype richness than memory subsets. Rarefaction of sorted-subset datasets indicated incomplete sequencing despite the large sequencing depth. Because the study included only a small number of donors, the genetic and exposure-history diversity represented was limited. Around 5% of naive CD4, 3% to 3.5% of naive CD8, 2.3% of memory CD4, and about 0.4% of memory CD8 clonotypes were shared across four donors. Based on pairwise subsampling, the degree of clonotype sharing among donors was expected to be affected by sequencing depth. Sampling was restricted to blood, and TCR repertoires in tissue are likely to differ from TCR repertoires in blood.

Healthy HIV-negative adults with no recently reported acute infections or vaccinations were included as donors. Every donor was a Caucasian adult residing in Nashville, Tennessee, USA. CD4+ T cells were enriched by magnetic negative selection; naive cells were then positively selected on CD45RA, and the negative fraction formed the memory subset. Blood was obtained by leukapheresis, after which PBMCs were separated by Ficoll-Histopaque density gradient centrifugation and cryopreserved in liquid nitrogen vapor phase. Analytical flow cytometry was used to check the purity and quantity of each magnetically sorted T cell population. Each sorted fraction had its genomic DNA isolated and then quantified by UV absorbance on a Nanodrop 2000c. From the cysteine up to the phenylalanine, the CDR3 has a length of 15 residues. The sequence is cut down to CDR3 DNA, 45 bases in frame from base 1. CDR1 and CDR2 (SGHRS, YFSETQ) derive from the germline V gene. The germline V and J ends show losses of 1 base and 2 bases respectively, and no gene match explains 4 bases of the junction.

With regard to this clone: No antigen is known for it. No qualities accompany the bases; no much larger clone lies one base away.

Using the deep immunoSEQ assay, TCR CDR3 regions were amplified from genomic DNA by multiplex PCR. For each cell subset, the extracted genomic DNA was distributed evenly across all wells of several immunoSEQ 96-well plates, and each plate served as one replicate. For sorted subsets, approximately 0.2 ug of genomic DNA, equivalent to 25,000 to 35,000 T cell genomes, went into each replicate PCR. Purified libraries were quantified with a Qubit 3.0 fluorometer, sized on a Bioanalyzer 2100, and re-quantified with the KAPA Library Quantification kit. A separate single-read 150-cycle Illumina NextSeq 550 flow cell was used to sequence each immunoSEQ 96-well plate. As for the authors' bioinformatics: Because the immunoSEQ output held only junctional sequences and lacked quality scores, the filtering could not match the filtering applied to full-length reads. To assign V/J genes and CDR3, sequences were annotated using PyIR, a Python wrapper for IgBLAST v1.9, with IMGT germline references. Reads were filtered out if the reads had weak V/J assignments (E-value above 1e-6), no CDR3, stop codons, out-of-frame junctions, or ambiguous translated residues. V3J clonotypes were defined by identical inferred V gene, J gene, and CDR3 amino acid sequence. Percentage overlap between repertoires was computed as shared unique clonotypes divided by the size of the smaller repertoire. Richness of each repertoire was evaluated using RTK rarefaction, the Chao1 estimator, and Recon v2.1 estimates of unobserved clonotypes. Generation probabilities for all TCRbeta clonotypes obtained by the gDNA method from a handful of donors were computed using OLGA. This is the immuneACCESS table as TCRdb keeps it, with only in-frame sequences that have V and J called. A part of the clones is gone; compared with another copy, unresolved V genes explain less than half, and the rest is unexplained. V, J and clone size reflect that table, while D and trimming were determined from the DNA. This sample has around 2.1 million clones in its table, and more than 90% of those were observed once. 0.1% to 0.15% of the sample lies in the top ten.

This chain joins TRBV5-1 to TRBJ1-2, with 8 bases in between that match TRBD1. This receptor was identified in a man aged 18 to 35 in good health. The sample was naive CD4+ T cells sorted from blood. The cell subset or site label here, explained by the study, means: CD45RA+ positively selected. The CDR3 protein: CASSLRTGPNYGYTF. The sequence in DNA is TGCGCCAGCAGCTTGAGGACAGGGCCCAACTATGGCTACACCTTC. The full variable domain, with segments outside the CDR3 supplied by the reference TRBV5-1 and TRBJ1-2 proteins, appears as KAGVTQTPRYLIKTRGQQVTLSCSPISGHRSVSWYQQTPGQGLQFLFEYFSETQRNKGNFPGRFSGRQFSNSRSEMNVSTLELGDSALYLCASSLRTGPNYGYTFGSGTRLTVV.